One and the same sample provided the 20 T cell receptor beta chains below, sequenced in a study of blood T cell repertoires in COVID-19. Clones were read by immunoSEQ multiplex PCR, and TCRdb kept only the in-frame ones, dropping some. The table records 150,000 to 200,000 clones, 89% of them present only once. Sample: PBMCs or T cells enriched from blood (not recorded which). These receptors all come from a woman under 30 who had recovered from COVID-19.

The chain links TRBV3-1 (or the pseudogene TRBV3-2) to TRBJ2-7; D not certain. CDR3 length: 15 amino acids. CDR1 and CDR2 from the germline V gene are LGHDT and YNNKEL (reference sequence). V dropped 3 bases and J dropped 2 bases, with 14 bases sitting between them. The CDR3 DNA is TGTGCCAGCAGCCATATCCCGAAAGCGACCTACGAGCAGTACTTC. This sequence encodes CASSHIPKATYEQYF.

With respect to this clone: Its ends do not fully match the called genes, so a read error is possible. The chain employs TRBV7-7 and TRBJ2-2; tentative D call: TRBD1 (5 bases). Germline-derived CDR1 and CDR2 are SSHAT and FNYEAQ (reference sequence). CDR3 size: 14 residues. CDR3 coding DNA: TGTGCTAGCAGCTCCAACCAGGGTCCCGGGGAGCTGTTTTTT. Amino acid sequence: CASSSNQGPGELFF.

This clone was counted a few times. This chain connects TRBV25-1 to TRBJ1-1, with D unclear. Per germline, CDR1 MGHDK and CDR2 SYGVNS. The CDR3 runs to 13 residues. V lost 4 bases to trimming and J lost 4 bases, with 10 bases between them. CDR3 region: CASSVMGRTEAFF. CDR3 bases: TGTGCCAGCAGTGTTATGGGCCGCACTGAAGCTTTCTTT.

V is TRBV7-2 and J is TRBJ2-7; maybe TRBD1 (6 bases). The CDR3 contains 15 residues. Trimming pared 5 bases from V and 0 bases from J, leaving 14 bases between. Germline-derived CDR1 and CDR2 are SGHTA and FQGNSA. In DNA form, the CDR3 reads TGTGCCAGCAGCCGTGACAGGTGGGCCTCCTACGAGCAGTACTTC. Amino acid sequence: CASSRDRWASYEQYF.

The V call is TRBV5-1, the J call TRBJ1-1; a weak D match, TRBD1 (5 bases). Per the germline V gene, CDR1 is SGHRS and CDR2 is YFSETQ. The CDR3 length is 17 residues. Trimming took off 0 bases at V and 1 base at J, with 16 bases between the two ends. The CDR3 DNA reads as TGCGCCAGCAGCTTGGCCCTAGGTGGGGCAAAGAACACTGAAGCTTTCTTT. Translating it yields CASSLALGGAKNTEAFF.

The V gene is TRBV5-1, the J gene TRBJ2-7; D call uncertain. With 0 bases removed from V and 0 bases from J, the gap between germline ends came to 7 bases. CDR1 and CDR2 from the germline V gene are SGHRS and YFSETQ. CDR3 size: 14 residues. The CDR3 region has the DNA TGCGCCAGCAGCTTGGACACCGCCTCCTACGAGCAGTACTTC. Protein sequence: CASSLDTASYEQYF.

CDR3 bases: TGTGCCAGCAGCTTTTTTGCGGAGGGGTCCGAGCAGTACTTC. Translated: CASSFFAEGSEQYF. The chain links TRBV5-4 to TRBJ2-7; perhaps TRBD2 as D (6 bases). V lost 2 bases and J 6 bases, leaving 15 bases between the germline ends. CDR3 size: 14 residues. Germline V gives CDR1 SGHNT, CDR2 YYREEE (reference sequence).

The table lists this clone with a few counts. The chain couples TRBV5-1 to TRBJ2-5; 10 positions match TRBD1. V shed 5 bases and J 4 bases; nucleotides not matched to a gene: 11. Germline lookup yields CDR1 SGHRS and CDR2 YFSETQ. The CDR3 totals 16 residues. CDR3 sequence reads: CASSQDRGNVGETQYF. DNA of the CDR3: TGCGCCAGCAGTCAGGACAGGGGGAATGTGGGAGAGACCCAGTACTTC. Looking up the rest from reference TRBV5-1 and TRBJ2-5 gives the full variable domain: KAGVTQTPRYLIKTRGQQVTLSCSPISGHRSVSWYQQTPGQGLQFLFEYFSETQRNKGNFPGRFSGRQFSNSRSEMNVSTLELGDSALYLCASSQDRGNVGETQYFGPGTRLLVL.

The V call is TRBV19, the J call TRBJ2-7; 8 positions match TRBD1. This CDR3 comprises 12 residues. Germline lookup yields CDR1 LNHDA and CDR2 SQIVND (reference sequence). V was clipped by 3 bases and J by 10 bases; unmatched bases: 5. CDR3 DNA sequence: TGTGCCAGTAGTATGGGGACAGGAACCCAGTACTTC. Translating gives CASSMGTGTQYF.

This chain uses TRBV11-2 with TRBJ2-5; D might be TRBD2 (5 bases). The CDR3 is 13 amino acids. The V gene's germline CDR1 is SGHAT and CDR2 FQNNGV. V was shortened by 0 bases and J by 7 bases, with 9 bases between the two germline ends. The CDR3 spells CASSLDAGGTQYF. In DNA, the CDR3 is TGTGCCAGCAGCTTAGACGCAGGAGGGACCCAGTACTTC.

The chain joins TRBV7-9 to TRBJ2-3; TRBD1 is a possible D gene (5 bases). Germline CDR1 SEHNR, CDR2 FQNEAQ (reference sequence). The CDR3 spans 15 residues. The V and J ends lost 5 bases and 5 bases respectively, with 17 bases between them. CDR3 DNA: TGTGCCAGCAGCCCCCCTGTTGGGGCGGTAGATACGCAGTATTTT. Its translation is CASSPPVGAVDTQYF.

The V and J genes are TRBV5-4 and TRBJ2-7, with a possible D match to TRBD2 (5 bases). This CDR3 is 16 amino acids long. CDR1 and CDR2 (germline): SGHNT, YYREEE (reference sequence). V was shortened by 3 bases and J by 7 bases, with 23 bases between the two germline ends. CDR3 residues: CASSSEILGASSEQYF. The CDR3 nucleotides are TGTGCCAGCAGCTCGGAAATTTTGGGAGCCTCCTCGGAGCAGTACTTC.

V gene TRBV7-9 combines with J gene TRBJ2-5, with 7 nucleotides matching TRBD1. Losses at the gene ends were 3 bases for V and 5 bases for J; bases not matched to a gene: 9. This CDR3 comprises 15 residues. Germline V gene sequence: CDR1 SEHNR, CDR2 FQNEAQ (reference sequence). For the CDR3, the DNA is TGTGCCAGCAGCTTCCAGCCAGGGGGTGCGGAGACCCAGTACTTC. Its translation: CASSFQPGGAETQYF.

The chain combines TRBV5-6 with TRBJ1-5, with TRBD1 matching 7 bases. The CDR3 contains 15 residues. After removal of 0 bases from V and 6 bases from J, the junction contained 6 bases not matched to a gene. Germline V gives CDR1 SGHDT, CDR2 YYEEEE. The CDR3, as DNA: TGTGCCAGCAGCTTGGCAGGGGGAAACGGTCAGCCCCAGCATTTT. It encodes CASSLAGGNGQPQHF. The whole variable domain, remainder taken from reference TRBV5-6 and TRBJ1-5, is DAGVTQSPTHLIKTRGQQVTLRCSPKSGHDTVSWYQQALGQGPQFIFQYYEEEERQRGNFPDRFSGHQFPNYSSELNVNALLLGDSALYLCASSLAGGNGQPQHFGDGTRLSIL.

The V and J genes are TRBV6-6 and TRBJ2-7; TRBD1 might be the D (6 bases). CDR3 size: 16 residues. In germline, CDR1 is MNHNY, CDR2 SVGAGI (reference sequence). Trimming pared 4 bases from V and 7 bases from J, leaving 23 bases between. The CDR3 DNA sequence: TGTGCCAGCAGTTTGACAGGAGCCCCCAACATGGGGGAGCAGTACTTC. As protein: CASSLTGAPNMGEQYF.

This clone was observed once. The CDR3 bases are TGCGCCAGCAGCTTGGGGCTCGGCGGGAGGGCGGGGAATGAGCAGTTCTTC. Its protein is CASSLGLGGRAGNEQFF. The rearrangement links TRBV5-1 to TRBJ2-1; TRBD2 matches 9 bases. CDR3 length equals 17 residues. V lost 0 bases, J lost 7 bases, and 11 bases stayed unmatched. Germline CDR1 SGHRS, CDR2 YFSETQ.

The chain carries TRBV6-2 or TRBV6-3 and TRBJ2-1; 10 bases match TRBD2. The germline V gene encodes CDR1 MNHEY and CDR2 SVGEGT. The CDR3 consists of 15 residues. With V trimmed by 2 bases and J by 8 bases, 6 bases remained unmatched. The CDR3 region is CASSYPSGRGDEQFF. CDR3 in DNA: TGTGCCAGCAGTTACCCTAGCGGGAGAGGCGATGAGCAGTTCTTC.

This clone appeared once. The chain uses TRBV9 and TRBJ2-3; possibly TRBD2 for D (5 bases). The V end lost 4 bases, the J end lost 3 bases, and 12 bases lay between the germline ends. Germline CDR1 SGDLS, CDR2 YYNGEE. CDR3 size: 14 residues. In DNA form, the CDR3 reads TGTGCCAGCAGCTTTAGCGCCTTTACAGATACGCAGTATTTT. It codes for CASSFSAFTDTQYF.

CDR3 sequence (DNA): TGCGCCAGCAGCCTAAGTGGGACTAGCTACAATGAGCAGTTCTTC. Its protein is CASSLSGTSYNEQFF. V and J are TRBV4-1 and TRBJ2-1; 8 bases fit TRBD2. Germline V gene data show CDR1 as MGHRA and CDR2 as YSYEKL. Unmatched junction bases numbered 5, after V lost 4 bases and J lost 3 bases. The CDR3 extends over 15 amino acids.

V and J are TRBV6-5 and TRBJ2-7, with a weak D call TRBD1 (5 bases). V was trimmed by 4 bases and J by 7 bases, leaving 23 bases between them. From germline, CDR1 is MNHEY and CDR2 SVGAGI. The CDR3 consists of 16 residues. The CDR3 spells CASSWLTPPGNREQYF. The CDR3 coding sequence is TGTGCCAGCAGTTGGTTGACTCCCCCAGGGAACCGGGAGCAGTACTTC.